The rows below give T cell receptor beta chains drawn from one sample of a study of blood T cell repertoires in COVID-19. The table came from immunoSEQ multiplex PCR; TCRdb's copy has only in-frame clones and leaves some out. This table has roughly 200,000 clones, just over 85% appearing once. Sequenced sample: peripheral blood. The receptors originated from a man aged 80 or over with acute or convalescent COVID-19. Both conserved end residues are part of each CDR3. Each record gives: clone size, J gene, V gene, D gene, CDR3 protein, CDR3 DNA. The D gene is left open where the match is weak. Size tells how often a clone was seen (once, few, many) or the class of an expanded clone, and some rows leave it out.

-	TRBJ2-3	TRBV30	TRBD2	CAWRRRGSGTDTQYF	TGTGCCTGGAGGCGCCGCGGGAGTGGCACAGATACGCAGTATTTT
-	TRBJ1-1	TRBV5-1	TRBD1	CASSFTGEMNTEAFF	TGCGCCAGCAGCTTTACAGGGGAAATGAACACTGAAGCTTTCTTT
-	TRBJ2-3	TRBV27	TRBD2	CASSLRLAALTSTDTQYF	TGTGCCAGCAGTTTAAGACTAGCGGCCCTAACTAGCACAGATACGCAGTATTTT
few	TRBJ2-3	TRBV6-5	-	CASSYAGRITDTQYF	TGTGCCAGCAGTTACGCGGGACGGATCACAGATACGCAGTATTTT
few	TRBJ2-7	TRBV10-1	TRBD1	CASSEGQGVVEQYF	TGCGCCAGCAGTGAGGGACAGGGGGTTGTCGAGCAGTACTTC
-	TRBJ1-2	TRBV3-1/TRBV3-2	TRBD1	CASSQETGRTGSNYGYTF	TGTGCCAGCAGCCAAGAAACGGGCCGGACAGGGTCGAACTATGGCTACACCTTC
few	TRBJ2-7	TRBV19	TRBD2	CASSRPGAGGINSYEQYF	TGTGCCAGTAGTCGTCCAGGAGCGGGAGGAATAAACTCCTACGAGCAGTACTTC
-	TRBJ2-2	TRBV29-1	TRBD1	CSVRTGTGELFF	TGCAGCGTCAGGACAGGGACCGGGGAGCTGTTTTTT
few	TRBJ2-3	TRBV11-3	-	CASNPGATDTQYF	TGTGCCAGCAACCCAGGGGCCACAGATACGCAGTATTTT
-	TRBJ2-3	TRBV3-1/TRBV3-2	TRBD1	CASSQVRGGKDTQYF	TGTGCCAGCAGCCAAGTGCGAGGGGGCAAAGATACGCAGTATTTT
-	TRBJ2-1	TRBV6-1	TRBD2	CASSEDGTSGGLYNEQFF	TGTGCCAGCAGTGAAGATGGGACTAGCGGGGGACTCTACAATGAGCAGTTCTTC
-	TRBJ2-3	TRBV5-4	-	CASSWGGAGTDTQYF	TGTGCCAGCAGCTGGGGGGGGGCCGGCACAGATACGCAGTATTTT
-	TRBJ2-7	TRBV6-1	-	CASSENPPSTYEQYF	TGTGCCAGCAGTGAAAACCCACCCAGTACCTACGAGCAGTACTTC
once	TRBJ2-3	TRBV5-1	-	CASSDRWTGTDTQYF	TGCGCCAGCAGCGACCGGTGGACTGGAACAGATACGCAGTATTTT
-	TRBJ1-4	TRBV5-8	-	CASSFGGGKWGEKLFF	TGTGCCAGCAGCTTCGGAGGAGGGAAGTGGGGTGAAAAACTGTTTTTT
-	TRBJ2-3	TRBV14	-	CASSQESGVGTDTQYF	TGTGCCAGCAGCCAAGAGTCGGGAGTCGGGACAGATACGCAGTATTTT
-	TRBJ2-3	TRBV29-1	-	CSVEPPGTDTQYF	TGCAGCGTTGAACCTCCCGGCACAGATACGCAGTATTTT
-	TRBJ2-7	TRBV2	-	CASSVMGGSGSEQYF	TGTGCCAGCAGTGTTATGGGAGGTTCGGGGAGCGAGCAGTACTTC
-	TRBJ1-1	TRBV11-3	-	CASSLGRDASEAFF	TGTGCCAGCAGCTTAGGCAGGGATGCTTCCGAAGCTTTCTTT
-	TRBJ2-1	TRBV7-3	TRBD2	CASSLSPLASGYNEQFF	TGTGCCAGCAGCTTAAGTCCCCTCGCTAGCGGCTACAATGAGCAGTTCTTC
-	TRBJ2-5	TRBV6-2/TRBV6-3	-	CASSRVRGPLVETQYF	TGTGCCAGCAGCCGCGTCAGGGGCCCTTTGGTGGAGACCCAGTACTTC
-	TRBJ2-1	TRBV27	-	CASSFGSSYNEQFF	TGTGCCAGCAGTTTCGGGAGCTCCTACAATGAGCAGTTCTTC
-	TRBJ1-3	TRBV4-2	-	CASSQDRGLSSGNTIYF	TGTGCCAGCAGCCAAGATCGGGGACTTAGCTCTGGAAACACCATATATTTT
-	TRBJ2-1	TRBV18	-	CASSPIMGSSYNEQFF	TGTGCCAGCTCACCCATCATGGGGAGCTCCTACAATGAGCAGTTCTTC
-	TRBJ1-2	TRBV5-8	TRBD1	CASSLDSSGQNYGYTF	TGTGCCAGCAGCTTGGACAGCTCGGGACAGAACTATGGCTACACCTTC
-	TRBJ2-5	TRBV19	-	CASSQVWKETQYF	TGTGCCAGTAGCCAGGTTTGGAAAGAGACCCAGTACTTC
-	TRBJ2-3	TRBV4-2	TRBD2	CASSRHATLAGGPDTQYF	TGTGCCAGCAGCCGCCACGCTACCCTAGCGGGAGGACCAGATACGCAGTATTTT
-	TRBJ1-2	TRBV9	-	CASAPQGALGSYGYTF	TGTGCCAGCGCTCCCCAAGGAGCCCTAGGGAGCTATGGCTACACCTTC
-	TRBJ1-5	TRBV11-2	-	CASSLERGWEPQHF	TGTGCCAGCAGCTTAGAGCGGGGGTGGGAGCCCCAGCATTTT
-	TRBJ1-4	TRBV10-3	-	CAISRQDSTNEKLFF	TGTGCCATCAGTAGGCAGGACTCAACTAATGAAAAACTGTTTTTT
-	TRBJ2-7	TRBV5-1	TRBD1	CASSLYRGYEQYF	TGCGCCAGCAGCTTATACAGGGGTTACGAGCAGTACTTC
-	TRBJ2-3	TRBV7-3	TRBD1	CASRDPGQGTDTQYF	TGTGCCAGCAGAGATCCGGGACAGGGGACAGATACGCAGTATTTT
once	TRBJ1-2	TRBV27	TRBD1	CASRDRGIDGYTF	TGTGCCAGCAGAGACAGGGGGATCGATGGCTACACCTTC
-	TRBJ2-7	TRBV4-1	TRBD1	CASSQVGTGDSYEQYF	TGCGCCAGCAGCCAAGTTGGGACAGGGGACTCCTACGAGCAGTACTTC
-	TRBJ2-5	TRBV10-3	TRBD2	CAISKTSGSQETQYF	TGTGCCATCAGCAAGACTAGCGGGTCCCAAGAGACCCAGTACTTC
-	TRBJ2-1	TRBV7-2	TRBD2	CASSQTSGSYNEQFF	TGTGCCAGCAGCCAAACTAGCGGGAGCTACAATGAGCAGTTCTTC
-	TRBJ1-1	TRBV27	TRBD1	CASSFPTGGGNTEAFF	TGTGCCAGCAGTTTCCCTACAGGGGGCGGGAACACTGAAGCTTTCTTT
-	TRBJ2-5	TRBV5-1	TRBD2	CASNRGLAAVETQYF	TGCGCCAGCAACCGGGGACTAGCGGCTGTGGAGACCCAGTACTTC
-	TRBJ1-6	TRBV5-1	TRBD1	CASRAGTGVYNSPLHF	TGCGCCAGCAGGGCAGGGACAGGAGTTTATAATTCACCCCTCCACTTT
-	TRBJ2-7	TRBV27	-	CASSLSQVAYEQYF	TGTGCCAGCAGTTTATCGCAGGTAGCCTACGAGCAGTACTTC
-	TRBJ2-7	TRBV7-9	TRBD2	CASRKAGLGEQYF	TGTGCCAGCAGGAAAGCGGGATTAGGCGAGCAGTACTTC
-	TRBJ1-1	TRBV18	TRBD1	CASSPLNRGGEAFF	TGTGCCAGCTCACCGCTCAACAGGGGAGGTGAAGCTTTCTTT
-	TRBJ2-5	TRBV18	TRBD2	CASSSLREKETQYF	TGTGCCAGCTCCTCGCTGCGGGAGAAAGAGACCCAGTACTTC
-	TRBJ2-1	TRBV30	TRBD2	CAWRLAGRGDEQFF	TGTGCCTGGAGACTAGCGGGACGTGGGGATGAGCAGTTCTTC
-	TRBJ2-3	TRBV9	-	CASSVAVLEAQYF	TGTGCCAGCAGCGTAGCGGTCCTAGAGGCGCAGTATTTT
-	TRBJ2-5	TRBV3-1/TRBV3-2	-	CASSLLETQYF	TGTGCCAGCAGCCTACTAGAGACCCAGTACTTC
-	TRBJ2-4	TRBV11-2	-	CASSATVGAKNIQYF	TGTGCCAGCAGCGCGACAGTTGGCGCCAAAAACATTCAGTACTTC
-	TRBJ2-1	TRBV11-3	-	CASSLDRYNEQFF	TGTGCCAGCAGCTTAGACAGGTACAATGAGCAGTTCTTC
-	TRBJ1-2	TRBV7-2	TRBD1	CASSLVGTGRTNYGYTF	TGTGCCAGCAGCTTAGTGGGGACAGGGCGGACTAACTATGGCTACACCTTC
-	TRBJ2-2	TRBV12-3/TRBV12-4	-	CASSLQGGELFF	TGTGCCAGCAGTCTTCAGGGTGGGGAGCTGTTTTTT
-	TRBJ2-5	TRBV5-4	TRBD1	CASRQGTGAETQYF	TGTGCCAGCAGACAAGGGACAGGGGCGGAGACCCAGTACTTC
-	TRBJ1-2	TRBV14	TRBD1	CASSQARTGANYGYTF	TGTGCCAGCAGCCAAGCCCGGACAGGGGCCAACTATGGCTACACCTTC
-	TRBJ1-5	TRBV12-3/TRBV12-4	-	CASSRDNNQPQHF	TGTGCCAGCAGCCGGGACAACAATCAGCCCCAGCATTTT
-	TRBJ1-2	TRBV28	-	CASSLGGYGYTF	TGTGCCAGCAGCCTTGGAGGCTATGGCTACACCTTC
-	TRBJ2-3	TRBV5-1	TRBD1	CASNQRDRVGDTQYF	TGCGCCAGCAACCAGCGGGACAGGGTAGGAGATACGCAGTATTTT